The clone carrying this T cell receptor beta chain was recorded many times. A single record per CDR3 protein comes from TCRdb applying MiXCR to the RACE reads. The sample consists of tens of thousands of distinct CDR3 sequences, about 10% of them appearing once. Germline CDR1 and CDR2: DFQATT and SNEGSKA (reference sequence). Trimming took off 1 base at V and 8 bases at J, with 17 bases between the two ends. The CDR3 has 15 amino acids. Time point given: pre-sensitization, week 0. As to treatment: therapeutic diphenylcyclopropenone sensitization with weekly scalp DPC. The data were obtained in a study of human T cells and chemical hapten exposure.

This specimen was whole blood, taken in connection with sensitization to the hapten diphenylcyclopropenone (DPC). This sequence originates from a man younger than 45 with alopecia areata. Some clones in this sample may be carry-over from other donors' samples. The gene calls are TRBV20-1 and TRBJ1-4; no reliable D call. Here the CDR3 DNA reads TGCAGTGCTAGAGTCCCTAGCGGGTCTGGCGAAAAACTGTTTTTT. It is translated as CSARVPSGSGEKLFF.